The 16 T cell receptor beta chains below come from one sample, sequenced in a study of CD8+ T cells in alopecia areata. cDNA reverse transcribed from extracted RNA served as the sequencing template. Profiling relied on immunoSEQ multiplex PCR, and the TCRdb table lists in-frame clones only, not all of them. The sample contains roughly 250,000 clones, about 68% of which appear only once. The specimen comprised CD4+ T cells sorted from blood, sampled at week 0. These receptors were taken from a human donor with alopecia areata.

The chain employs TRBV5-1 and TRBJ2-7; D unresolved. Germline V gene lookup returns CDR1 SGHRS and CDR2 YFSETQ. V was shortened by 2 bases and J by 2 bases, with 11 bases between the two germline ends. CDR3 size: 14 residues. Here the CDR3 reads CASSFGDNTYEQYF. CDR3 bases: TGCGCCAGCAGCTTTGGGGATAATACCTACGAGCAGTACTTC.

The gene calls are TRBV14 and TRBJ2-1; perhaps TRBD1 as D (6 bases). Germline V gene lookup returns CDR1 SGHDN and CDR2 FVKESK. V dropped 3 bases and J dropped 6 bases, with 12 bases sitting between them. The CDR3 runs 14 residues. In DNA, the CDR3 is TGTGCCAGCAGCCACCGGGACACCTCCAATGAGCAGTTCTTC. The encoded protein is CASSHRDTSNEQFF. The full variable domain, with the rest looked up from reference TRBV14 and TRBJ2-1, is EAGVTQFPSHSVIEKGQTVTLRCDPISGHDNLYWYRRVMGKEIKFLLHFVKESKQDESGMPNNRFLAERTGGTYSTLKVQPAELEDSGVYFCASSHRDTSNEQFFGPGTRLTVL.

V usage is TRBV29-1 and J usage is TRBJ1-5, with 7 bases fitting TRBD1. V shed 6 bases, J shed 4 bases, and the junction held 9 bases outside the gene matches. CDR1 is SQVTM, CDR2 ANQGSEA, per germline. The CDR3 contains 14 residues. DNA of the CDR3: TGCAGCGTCGTGACAGGGTCAAGTAATCAGCCCCAGCATTTT. This codes for CSVVTGSSNQPQHF.

In this sample, this clone turned up a few times. The chain is built from TRBV5-1 and TRBJ2-3; D unresolved. The CDR3 totals 11 residues. V was shortened by 3 bases and J by 6 bases, with 5 bases between the two germline ends. Per the germline V gene, CDR1 is SGHRS and CDR2 is YFSETQ. CDR3 amino acids: CASSWKDTQYF. DNA of the CDR3: TGCGCCAGCAGCTGGAAGGATACGCAGTATTTT. Complete variable domain (other parts from reference TRBV5-1 and TRBJ2-3): KAGVTQTPRYLIKTRGQQVTLSCSPISGHRSVSWYQQTPGQGLQFLFEYFSETQRNKGNFPGRFSGRQFSNSRSEMNVSTLELGDSALYLCASSWKDTQYFGPGTRLTVL.

In this sample, this clone turned up a few times. The chain recombines TRBV30 with TRBJ2-1; 9 bases fit TRBD2. The CDR3 has 13 amino acids. After removal of 8 bases from V and 6 bases from J, the junction contained 8 bases not matched to a gene. Germline V gene lookup returns CDR1 GTSNPN and CDR2 SVGIG (reference sequence). Here the CDR3 reads CAVAGGPPNEQFF. DNA for the CDR3: TGTGCCGTGGCGGGGGGGCCTCCCAATGAGCAGTTCTTC.

The chain combines TRBV9 with TRBJ2-2, with D possibly being TRBD1 (6 bases). This CDR3 contains 12 residues. The ends were cut back, 6 bases at V and 7 bases at J, with 10 bases in the middle. From germline, CDR1 is SGDLS and CDR2 YYNGEE. The CDR3, as DNA: TGTGCCAGCAAGGGGGTCGGCGGGGAGCTGTTTTTT. Encoded protein: CASKGVGGELFF.

This clone was counted only a few times. The chain joins TRBV7-7 to TRBJ2-5; perhaps TRBD2 as D (7 bases). The germline CDR1 and CDR2 sequences are SSHAT and FNYEAQ (reference sequence). The CDR3 contains 15 residues. The CDR3 loop reads CASGPKLGGAETQYF. In DNA, the CDR3 is TGTGCTAGCGGCCCCAAATTGGGGGGGGCAGAGACCCAGTACTTC.

This clone was seen only once. This sequence joins TRBV30 and TRBJ2-2, with D perhaps TRBD1 (6 bases). V was clipped by 0 bases and J by 2 bases, with 19 bases between them. This CDR3 spans 18 amino acids. Per the germline V gene, CDR1 is GTSNPN and CDR2 is SVGIG (reference sequence). DNA of the CDR3: TGTGCCTGGAGTGTTCACTTAGGGGGACACTCAAACACCGGGGAGCTGTTTTTT. This encodes CAWSVHLGGHSNTGELFF.

The V call is TRBV7-2, the J call TRBJ2-5; 13 bases match TRBD2. In germline, CDR1 is SGHTA, CDR2 FQGNSA. J lost 4 bases, V lost 7 bases, and 9 bases had no gene match. CDR3 size: 16 residues. For the CDR3, the DNA is TGTGCCAGCAACACCGGACTAGCGGGGGCAGGAGAGACCCAGTACTTC. This sequence encodes CASNTGLAGAGETQYF.

V usage is TRBV5-6 and J usage is TRBJ1-2, with a possible D match to TRBD1 (5 bases). The CDR3 loop spans 15 amino acids. Germline V gene data show CDR1 as SGHDT and CDR2 as YYEEEE. V lost 2 bases, J lost 5 bases, and 16 bases lay in between. In DNA form, the CDR3 reads TGTGCCAGCAGCTTTCAGATCATGGGGGATTATGGCTACACCTTC. Translation: CASSFQIMGDYGYTF.

The chain has TRBV4-3 and TRBJ1-1; 10 bases agree with TRBD1. Trimming at V came to 0 bases and at J to 3 bases, leaving 10 bases not matched to a gene. This CDR3 has 18 residues. The germline CDR1 and CDR2 sequences are LGHNA and YSLEER. The CDR3 sequence is CASSQDSGTGASDTEAFF. CDR3 bases: TGCGCCAGCAGCCAAGATAGCGGGACAGGGGCGTCTGACACTGAAGCTTTCTTT.

The CDR3 loop is CASSLLSGASNEQFF. The CDR3 DNA follows: TGTGCCAGCAGTTTATTGAGCGGGGCTAGCAATGAGCAGTTCTTC. V is TRBV27 and J is TRBJ2-1; 7 nucleotides line up with TRBD2. V was clipped by 1 base and J by 6 bases; unmatched bases: 6. CDR3 length: 15 amino acids. Germline V gives CDR1 MNHEY, CDR2 SMNVEV (reference sequence).

This chain links TRBV7-6 with TRBJ1-1, with D perhaps matching TRBD1 (5 bases). This CDR3 is built from 14 residues. Germline assignment: CDR1 SGHVS and CDR2 FNYEAQ. The V and J ends lost 1 base and 1 base respectively, with 7 bases between them. The chain's CDR3 is CASSLGTSNTEAFF. DNA for the CDR3: TGTGCCAGCAGCTTAGGGACATCGAACACTGAAGCTTTCTTT.

The chain carries TRBV29-1 and TRBJ2-4; the match to TRBD2 covers 7 bases. The germline gives CDR1 SQVTM, CDR2 ANQGSEA. The V gene end was trimmed by 6 bases and the J gene end by 5 bases; junction bases not matched to a gene: 10. CDR3 length: 14 residues. The CDR3 spells CSVDFGGSQNIQYF. CDR3 sequence (DNA): TGCAGCGTCGACTTTGGCGGGAGCCAAAACATTCAGTACTTC.

Of note for this clone: The same CDR3 is also encoded by other DNA sequences in this sample. V and J are TRBV18 and TRBJ2-3, with a possible D match to TRBD2 (5 bases). The germline gives CDR1 KGHSH, CDR2 LQKENI. The CDR3 is made up of 14 amino acids. Between the trimmed V and J ends, which lost 3 bases and 2 bases, there was a span of 9 bases. CDR3 loop: CASSPGRDTDTQYF. The CDR3 bases are TGTGCCAGCTCACCCGGCCGGGACACAGATACGCAGTATTTT.

This clone came up a few times. The chain recombines TRBV14 with TRBJ1-1; 7 bases map to TRBD1. From germline, CDR1 is SGHDN and CDR2 FVKESK. This CDR3 is built from 15 residues. J lost 1 base, V lost 3 bases, and 5 bases had no gene match. CDR3 sequence (DNA): TGTGCCAGCAGCCATCTGACAGGGCAGAACACTGAAGCTTTCTTT. Residues: CASSHLTGQNTEAFF. Together with reference TRBV14 and TRBJ1-1, the CDR3 gives the full variable domain: EAGVTQFPSHSVIEKGQTVTLRCDPISGHDNLYWYRRVMGKEIKFLLHFVKESKQDESGMPNNRFLAERTGGTYSTLKVQPAELEDSGVYFCASSHLTGQNTEAFFGQGTRLTVV.